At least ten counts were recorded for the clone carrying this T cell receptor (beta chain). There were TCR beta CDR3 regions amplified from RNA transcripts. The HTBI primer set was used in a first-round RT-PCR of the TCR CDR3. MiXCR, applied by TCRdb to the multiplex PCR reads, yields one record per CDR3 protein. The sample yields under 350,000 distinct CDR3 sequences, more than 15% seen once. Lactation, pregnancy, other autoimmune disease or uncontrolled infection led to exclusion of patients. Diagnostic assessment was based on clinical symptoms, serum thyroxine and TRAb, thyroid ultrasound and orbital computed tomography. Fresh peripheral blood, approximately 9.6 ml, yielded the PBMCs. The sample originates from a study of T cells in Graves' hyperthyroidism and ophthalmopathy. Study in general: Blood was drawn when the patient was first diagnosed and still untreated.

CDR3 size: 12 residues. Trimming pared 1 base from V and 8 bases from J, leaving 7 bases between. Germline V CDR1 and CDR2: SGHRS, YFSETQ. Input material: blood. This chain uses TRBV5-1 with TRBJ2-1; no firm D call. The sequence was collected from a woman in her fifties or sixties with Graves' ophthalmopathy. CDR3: CASSLSSHEQFF. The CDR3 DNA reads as TGCGCCAGCAGCTTGTCGTCCCATGAGCAGTTCTTC.